This T cell receptor beta chain was identified in a study of identical twins. Deletions cut 3 bases from V and 10 bases from J, with 11 bases between. Germline V gene data show CDR1 as SGDLS and CDR2 as YYNGEE. The CDR3 consists of 12 residues. Remarks on this clonotype: The antigen is undetermined.

Study results and limitations: Cross-sectional statistics underpinned the conclusions; the same donors were not followed. Twin-shared out-of-frame alpha sequences showed excess low generation probability.

TCRdb used MiXCR to reprocess the 5' RACE reads, holding one entry per CDR3 protein. The sample contains 100,000 or so distinct CDR3 sequences, 5.9% of which appear only once. The sequence came from a woman aged 50 to 65 in good health. The specimen was memory T cells sorted from blood. V gene TRBV9 combines with J gene TRBJ2-1; D unclear. CDR3 in DNA: TGTGCCAGCAGCGACCCTTCATTGGAGCAGTTCTTC. Protein: CASSDPSLEQFF.